Listed here are 5 T cell receptor beta chains from one sample, sequenced in a study of early T cells in non-severe SARS-CoV-2 infection. MiXCR, run by TCRdb on the 5' RACE reads, gives a single entry per CDR3 protein. In the table there are tens of thousands of distinct CDR3 sequences, 8.5% to 10% of which are singletons. The sample comprised whole blood. The origin of the receptors is an adult who was a healthcare worker with PCR-confirmed SARS-CoV-2 infection or an uninfected control (not recorded which).

This clonotype was observed at least ten times. The CDR3 coding sequence is TGTGCCAGCAGCTCGGCCAGTGAGACTGTGCAGTATTTT. Translating it yields CASSSASETVQYF. The chain has TRBV5-4 and TRBJ2-3; no firm D call. The CDR3 consists of 13 residues. The V gene lost 3 bases and the J gene lost 11 bases, with 16 bases spanning the gap. Germline V CDR1 and CDR2: SGHNT, YYREEE (reference sequence).

Many counts were recorded for this clonotype. The chain carries TRBV3-1 and TRBJ1-6; D gene uncertain. The V gene lost 4 bases and the J gene lost 14 bases, with 15 bases spanning the gap. This CDR3 comprises 13 residues. CDR1 LGHDT and CDR2 YNNKEL come from the germline V gene (reference sequence). The CDR3 reads CASSPAGYRTLHF. Here the CDR3 DNA reads TGTGCCAGCAGCCCCGCGGGTTACCGGACCCTCCACTTT.

This clonotype showed up many times. This rearrangement joins TRBV5-6 to TRBJ2-3, with 8 bases fitting TRBD2. The CDR3 spans 14 residues. V lost 1 base to trimming and J lost 7 bases; unmatched junction nucleotides: 5. The germline V gene has CDR1 SGHDT and CDR2 YYEEEE. The CDR3 reads CASSLYGGVNTQYF. CDR3 nucleotide sequence: TGTGCCAGCAGCTTGTACGGGGGGGTAAATACGCAGTATTTT.

This clonotype was seen many times. This rearrangement joins TRBV18 to TRBJ2-7; D possibly corresponds to TRBD1 (6 bases). The CDR3 sequence is 14 residues long. Germline CDR1 KGHSH, CDR2 LQKENI. V was trimmed by 3 bases and J by 2 bases, leaving 11 bases between them. CDR3: CASSPPTGPYEQYF. The CDR3 coding sequence is TGTGCCAGCTCACCCCCGACAGGACCCTACGAGCAGTACTTC.

The V gene is TRBV29-1, the J gene TRBJ2-1; 13 positions agree with TRBD2. The germline gives CDR1 SQVTM, CDR2 ANQGSEA. This CDR3 is built from 16 residues. Trimming took 2 bases from V and 4 from J; bases not matched to a gene: 5. The CDR3 region has the DNA TGCAGCGTTGAAACTAGCGGGAGGGCCAGTTACAATGAGCAGTTCTTC. Translating it yields CSVETSGRASYNEQFF.